The 21 T cell receptor beta chains below all came from one sample that was sequenced in a study of blood T cell repertoires in COVID-19 (dated by TCRdb to the early 2020s). Library preparation was by the immunoSEQ multiplex PCR assay. TCRdb took this table from immuneACCESS and kept in-frame rearrangements with V and J called. Such tables lack part of the clones; where checked against another copy, unresolved V genes explain under half of the gap, and the rest is unexplained. This sample gives fewer than 100,000 clones in total; less than 90% of them show up just once. In total, the top ten clones hold around 4.1% of the sample. Sequenced input: peripheral blood. These receptors all come from a man aged 55 to 70 with acute or convalescent COVID-19.

The rearrangement links TRBV18 to TRBJ2-1, with D possibly matching TRBD2 (6 bases). Trimming took off 2 bases at V and 8 bases at J, with 16 bases between the two ends. CDR1 and CDR2 (germline): KGHSH, LQKENI. This CDR3 contains 15 residues. The CDR3 sequence: CASSPNGSDGDEQFF. The CDR3, as DNA: TGTGCCAGCTCACCAAACGGGAGTGATGGTGATGAGCAGTTCTTC.

The V and J genes are TRBV2 and TRBJ1-2; 10 bases match TRBD1. V shed 5 bases, J shed 4 bases, and the junction held 4 bases outside the gene matches. This CDR3 is built from 14 residues. Germline V lookup: CDR1 SNHLY, CDR2 FYNNEI. CDR3: CASSQGQGPYGYTF. The CDR3 coding sequence is TGTGCCAGCAGTCAGGGACAGGGGCCCTATGGCTACACCTTC.

The chain uses TRBV5-4 and TRBJ2-3; 7 positions agree with TRBD1. V lost 0 bases, J lost 4 bases, and 8 bases stayed unmatched. Germline-derived CDR1 and CDR2 are SGHNT and YYREEE (reference sequence). The CDR3 runs to 16 residues. CDR3 coding DNA: TGTGCCAGCAGCTTGGAGGTGACAGGGCGGCCAGATACGCAGTATTTT. Protein product: CASSLEVTGRPDTQYF. The complete variable domain, with remaining parts taken from reference TRBV5-4 and TRBJ2-3, reads ETGVTQSPTHLIKTRGQQVTLRCSSQSGHNTVSWYQQALGQGPQFIFQYYREEENGRGNFPPRFSGLQFPNYSSELNVNALELDDSALYLCASSLEVTGRPDTQYFGPGTRLTVL.

The chain recombines TRBV3-1 (or the pseudogene TRBV3-2) with TRBJ2-1; the match to TRBD2 covers 8 bases. The CDR3 spans 17 residues. The junction had 8 bases not matched to a gene; V was cut back by 0 bases and J by 4 bases. The V gene's germline CDR1 is LGHDT and CDR2 YNNKEL (reference sequence). The chain's CDR3 is CASSQDPSGTSYNEQFF. The CDR3 DNA is TGTGCCAGCAGCCAAGATCCTTCCGGGACTAGTTACAATGAGCAGTTCTTC.

The chain uses TRBV2 and TRBJ2-7, with D possibly matching TRBD2 (5 bases). Germline V gene lookup returns CDR1 SNHLY and CDR2 FYNNEI. V gave up 2 bases and J gave up 13 bases, with 12 bases separating them. This CDR3 region has 11 residues. CDR3 sequence: CASSETLSEYF. CDR3 sequence (DNA): TGTGCCAGCAGTGAAACCCTTAGCGAATACTTC.

The chain joins TRBV4-2 to TRBJ2-7; 9 bases line up with TRBD2. Losses at the gene ends were 4 bases for V and 3 bases for J; bases not matched to a gene: 10. Germline V CDR1 and CDR2: LGHNA, YNFKEQ. This CDR3 comprises 16 residues. CDR3 nucleotide sequence: TGTGCCAGCAGCCCCGTCTGGCGGGGGGGCTTCTACGAGCAGTACTTC. This gives the protein CASSPVWRGGFYEQYF.

This clone is a singleton in its sample. The chain has TRBV4-2 and TRBJ2-3; D not certain. Trimming stripped 1 base from V and 1 base from J, with 6 bases between. The CDR3 contains 14 residues. The germline V gene encodes CDR1 LGHNA and CDR2 YNFKEQ. The CDR3 loop reads CASSQAAGTDTQYF. CDR3 DNA: TGTGCCAGCAGCCAAGCGGCGGGCACAGATACGCAGTATTTT.

The chain carries TRBV10-3 and TRBJ2-7; TRBD1 aligns across 7 bases. Germline lookup yields CDR1 ENHRY and CDR2 SYGVKD. The CDR3 consists of 14 residues. The V and J ends lost 5 bases and 2 bases, in that order; junction bases with no gene match: 6. The CDR3 region has the DNA TGTGCCATCAGTACTCCGGGACAGACCTACGAGCAGTACTTC. The encoded protein is CAISTPGQTYEQYF.

The chain has TRBV6-4 and TRBJ2-3; D might be TRBD2 (6 bases). Germline CDR1 MRHNA, CDR2 SNTAGT. V was trimmed by 4 bases and J by 2 bases, leaving 13 bases between them. The CDR3 totals 15 residues. In nucleotides, the CDR3 is TGTGCCAGCAGTGGATGGCGGGAAGTCACAGATACGCAGTATTTT. Protein: CASSGWREVTDTQYF.

The chain links TRBV6-6 to TRBJ1-2; 7 nucleotides agree with TRBD1. The J segment lost 0 bases and the V segment lost 6 bases, leaving 1 base of the junction unmatched. Germline loops: CDR1 MNHNY, CDR2 SVGAGI (reference sequence). The CDR3 sequence is 13 residues long. Here the CDR3 reads CASSGTANYGYTF. The CDR3 nucleotides are TGTGCCAGCAGCGGGACAGCTAACTATGGCTACACCTTC.

This chain connects TRBV9 to TRBJ1-1, with 9 nucleotides matching TRBD1. The V gene end was trimmed by 3 bases and the J gene end by 3 bases; junction bases not matched to a gene: 3. Germline V gene data show CDR1 as SGDLS and CDR2 as YYNGEE. This CDR3 comprises 14 residues. DNA for the CDR3: TGTGCCAGCAGCGCGGGACAGGGATACACTGAAGCTTTCTTT. Translating gives CASSAGQGYTEAFF.

The chain recombines TRBV6-2 or TRBV6-3 with TRBJ1-1; perhaps TRBD1 as D (6 bases). The CDR3 runs 15 residues. The germline gives CDR1 MNHEY, CDR2 SVGEGT. V dropped 6 bases and J dropped 3 bases, with 17 bases sitting between them. The CDR3 loop reads CASSPSETGHTEAFF. DNA of the CDR3: TGTGCCAGCAGCCCCTCCGAGACAGGACACACTGAAGCTTTCTTT.

The chain links TRBV4-3 to TRBJ2-7; 7 bases fit TRBD1. The CDR3 contains 16 residues. CDR1 LGHNA and CDR2 YSLEER come from the germline V gene. V lost 2 bases, J lost 2 bases, and 9 bases stayed unmatched. The CDR3 spells CASSQHIYRGTYEQYF. The CDR3 bases are TGCGCCAGCAGCCAACATATTTACAGGGGCACCTACGAGCAGTACTTC.

In nucleotides, the CDR3 is TGTGCCAGCTCCTGGGGGCCCGAGGAGCAGTTCTTC. Its protein is CASSWGPEEQFF. The chain combines TRBV18 with TRBJ2-1; weak D call: TRBD1 (6 bases). The CDR3 consists of 12 residues. Looked up from germline, CDR1 is KGHSH and CDR2 is LQKENI. Trimming cost V 6 bases and J 10 bases, with 13 bases left between them.

The rearrangement uses TRBV5-1 and TRBJ2-7, with D unresolved. Trimming removed 4 bases at V and 0 bases at J, with 2 bases between. This CDR3 has 11 residues. Germline assignment: CDR1 SGHRS and CDR2 YFSETQ. CDR3 in DNA: TGCGCCAGCAGCCACTCCTACGAGCAGTACTTC. Its protein product is CASSHSYEQYF. Combining the CDR3 with reference TRBV5-1 and TRBJ2-7 gives the whole variable domain KAGVTQTPRYLIKTRGQQVTLSCSPISGHRSVSWYQQTPGQGLQFLFEYFSETQRNKGNFPGRFSGRQFSNSRSEMNVSTLELGDSALYLCASSHSYEQYFGPGTRLTVT.

The rearrangement uses TRBV5-1 and TRBJ1-1, with 8 bases matching TRBD1. The CDR3 has 17 residues. V was clipped by 4 bases and J by 0 bases; unmatched bases: 11. Germline V gene data show CDR1 as SGHRS and CDR2 as YFSETQ. The CDR3, as DNA: TGCGCCAGCAGCCTTAACCGACAGGGGAGAATGAACACTGAAGCTTTCTTT. It encodes CASSLNRQGRMNTEAFF.

The rearrangement joins TRBV5-1 to TRBJ2-1, with TRBD2 identical over 10 bases. Germline lookup yields CDR1 SGHRS and CDR2 YFSETQ. V gave up 0 bases and J gave up 9 bases; unmatched junction bases: 9. This CDR3 contains 16 residues. The chain's CDR3 is CASSLEASGSKVEQFF. The CDR3 nucleotides read TGCGCCAGCAGCTTGGAGGCTAGCGGGAGTAAGGTTGAGCAGTTCTTC.

J is TRBJ1-2 and V is TRBV4-3, with D maybe TRBD1 (5 bases). The germline CDR1 and CDR2 sequences are LGHNA and YSLEER. Trimming removed 0 bases at V and 3 bases at J, with 14 bases between. CDR3 length: 16 amino acids. The CDR3 nucleotides are TGCGCCAGCAGCCAAGAAGGGGCCAGGAGTTACTATGGCTACACCTTC. Encoded protein: CASSQEGARSYYGYTF.

The chain is built from TRBV2 and TRBJ2-5, with 13 bases identical to TRBD2. Germline CDR1 reads SNHLY; CDR2 reads FYNNEI. The CDR3 runs 15 residues. The V segment lost 6 bases and the J segment 5 bases; nucleotides outside the gene matches: 6. This chain's CDR3 is CASRLAGGPRETQYF. Written as DNA, the CDR3 is TGTGCCAGCAGACTAGCGGGGGGGCCCAGGGAGACCCAGTACTTC.

The chain couples TRBV14 to TRBJ1-1, with D perhaps TRBD1 (5 bases). V was clipped by 0 bases and J by 3 bases, with 11 bases between them. The CDR3 loop spans 15 amino acids. Germline V gives CDR1 SGHDN, CDR2 FVKESK. The CDR3 sequence is CASSQDLGGDTEAFF. CDR3 nucleotides: TGTGCCAGCAGCCAAGATCTAGGAGGGGACACTGAAGCTTTCTTT.

The V gene is TRBV11-2, the J gene TRBJ2-1; D perhaps matches TRBD1 (6 bases). CDR3 length: 14 amino acids. V was cut by 0 bases and J by 5 bases, with 8 bases left in between. Germline assignment: CDR1 SGHAT and CDR2 FQNNGV. CDR3: CASSLDPGDNEQFF. CDR3 DNA sequence: TGTGCCAGCAGCTTAGATCCAGGGGACAATGAGCAGTTCTTC. The whole variable domain, filled in from reference TRBV11-2 and TRBJ2-1, reads EAGVAQSPRYKIIEKRQSVAFWCNPISGHATLYWYQQILGQGPKLLIQFQNNGVVDDSQLPKDRFSAERLKGVDSTLKIQPAKLEDSAVYLCASSLDPGDNEQFFGPGTRLTVL.